The sequence of this TCR beta chain was determined in a study of TIL therapy for anti-PD-1-resistant metastatic lung cancer. Regarding the study as a whole: This highly selected cohort may not generalize to typical lung cancer patients.

Stated time point: pre-treatment sample, taken before nivolumab and TIL therapy. The libraries were made with immunoSEQ v3. Using immunoSEQ multiplex PCR, the repertoire was profiled, and TCRdb retains in-frame clones only, with some absent. The repertoire holds more than 20,000 clones, with about 78% as singletons. Germline assignment: CDR1 SGHTA and CDR2 FQGNSA. This CDR3 is built from 14 residues. Between the trimmed V and J ends, which lost 7 bases and 0 bases, there was a span of 12 bases. In this sample, this clone is medium-sized. Its antigen is unidentified. This rearrangement joins TRBV7-2 to TRBJ1-1; no firm D call. Here the sequenced sample was blood, taken at baseline. This TCR was sampled from a person between 30 and 79 years old with non-small cell lung cancer. CDR3 sequence: CASKVPPMNTEAFF. CDR3 nucleotide sequence: TGTGCCAGCAAGGTCCCACCGATGAACACTGAAGCTTTCTTT.